This T cell receptor (beta chain) was observed in a study of T cell repertoires in cytomegalovirus infection. Study-wide background: Public TCR beta signature analysis indicated the presence of both CMV infection and matching HLA type.

The study, taken as a whole, reports: Cumulative frequency (of public TCR beta family members) identified carriers of CMV plus the relevant HLA. It was HLA-C-restricted CMV-specific TCR beta clonotypes that dominated the response ex vivo.

A single record per CDR3 protein comes from TCRdb applying MiXCR to the reads. The sample lists around 740,000 distinct CDR3 sequences, approximately 34% occurring once. This clonotype was seen more than once but under ten times. The antigen is undetermined. The source is a human donor in good health (CMV status not recorded). Some clones in this sample may be carry-over from other donors' samples. The material sequenced was PBMCs.

CDR3 residues: CSVWTSDTDTQYF. DNA of the CDR3: TGCAGCGTTTGGACTAGCGACACAGATACGCAGTATTTT. The chain combines TRBV29-1 with TRBJ2-3; 9 nucleotides agree with TRBD2. The CDR3 is 13 amino acids. V lost 5 bases to trimming and J lost 2 bases; unmatched junction nucleotides: 2. Germline V CDR1 and CDR2: SQVTM, ANQGSEA.